The rows below give T cell receptor beta chains drawn from one sample of a study of shared clonotypes between healthy human individuals. Some clones are missing from TCRdb's copy, which holds only in-frame ones; the method was immunoSEQ multiplex PCR. The sample includes some 2,000,000 clones, 85% to 95% of them seen just once. The sequenced material came from naive CD4+ T cells sorted from blood. Every receptor here comes from a man younger than 35 in good health. Both conserved end residues are part of each CDR3. The D gene is left open where the match is weak. The listing skips clone size in some rows; elsewhere it reads once, few, many or a size class.

j_call v_call clone_size d_call cdr3_aa cdr3_nt
TRBJ1-2 TRBV2 . . CASKIGLGYGYTF TGTGCCAGCAAAATCGGACTGGGCTATGGCTACACCTTC
TRBJ2-3 TRBV5-4 . TRBD2 CASSLFGAGDTDTQYF TGTGCCAGCAGCTTGTTCGGAGCGGGAGATACAGATACGCAGTATTTT
TRBJ2-7 TRBV2 . TRBD1 CASSKETGGYEQYF TGTGCCAGCAGTAAAGAGACAGGGGGCTACGAGCAGTACTTC
TRBJ2-7 TRBV5-4 . . CASSFAGMLPYEQYF TGTGCCAGCAGCTTCGCGGGGATGCTCCCCTACGAGCAGTACTTC
TRBJ2-1 TRBV15 . . CATSRWENEQFF TGTGCCACCAGCAGGTGGGAGAATGAGCAGTTCTTC
TRBJ2-2 TRBV9 . . CASSVALAGFTGELFF TGTGCCAGCAGCGTAGCTTTGGCAGGGTTCACCGGGGAGCTGTTTTTT
TRBJ1-6 TRBV5-4 few TRBD1 CASSTGVGNSPLHF TGTGCCAGCAGTACAGGGGTAGGTAATTCACCCCTCCACTTT
TRBJ2-4 TRBV2 . . CASSGVVRVLGKNIQYF TGTGCCAGCAGTGGGGTGGTGAGGGTTTTGGGCAAAAACATTCAGTACTTC
TRBJ1-5 TRBV5-1 . TRBD1 CASSPDRGNQPQHF TGCGCCAGCAGCCCGGACAGGGGTAATCAGCCCCAGCATTTT
TRBJ2-4 TRBV21-1 . . CASSKEASLEAKNIQYF TGTGCCAGCAGCAAAGAGGCCAGCCTGGAAGCCAAAAACATTCAGTACTTC
TRBJ1-1 TRBV6-1 . TRBD1 CANRQGRGTEAFF TGTGCCAACCGACAGGGGCGGGGGACTGAAGCTTTCTTT
TRBJ2-4 TRBV29-1 . . CSVDSADIQYF TGCAGCGTTGACTCAGCGGACATTCAGTACTTC
TRBJ2-2 TRBV7-2 . . CASSPSQLKWRTGELFF TGTGCCAGCAGCCCATCCCAATTAAAGTGGCGGACCGGGGAGCTGTTTTTT
TRBJ2-3 TRBV10-3 . TRBD1 CAITGQGGSTDTQYF TGTGCCATCACAGGACAGGGGGGATCCACAGATACGCAGTATTTT
TRBJ2-3 TRBV6-1 once TRBD1 CASSSGQPSDTQYF TGTGCCAGCAGTTCGGGACAGCCAAGCGATACGCAGTATTTT